This TCR beta chain was captured by sequencing in a study of T cells expressing NK-cell markers. TCRdb reworked the 5' RACE reads into one entry per CDR3 protein, no DNA. This sample lists about 150,000 distinct CDR3 sequences; its ten largest clones have just over 20%. Per the germline V gene, CDR1 is SNHLY and CDR2 is FYNNEI. The CDR3 loop spans 14 amino acids. Sequenced sample: blood T cells: a sorted CD56 or NKG2C T cell subset, CD4+ or CD8+ T cells, or bulk PBMC T cells (not recorded which). The clonotype was recovered from a man aged 18 to 69 in good health. The V call is TRBV2, the J call TRBJ2-7; TCRdb's D call of TRBD1 is untestable without DNA. The CDR3 loop is CASSVWGTDYEQYF. The variable domain in full, completed from reference TRBV2 and TRBJ2-7, reads EPEVTQTPSHQVTQMGQEVILRCVPISNHLYFYWYRQILGQKVEFLVSFYNNEISEKSEIFDDQFSVERPDGSNFTLKIRSTKLEDSAMYFCASSVWGTDYEQYFGPGTRLTVT.